These T cell receptor beta chains were read from a single sample in a study of shared clonotypes between healthy human individuals. The protocol was immunoSEQ multiplex PCR, while the TCRdb copy is restricted to in-frame clones and leaves out a portion. Of 330,000 or so clones detected, around 67% appear once; the ten largest clones hold around 9.3%. The sample was memory CD4+ T cells sorted from blood. The receptors derive from a man aged 25 to 40 in good health. The CDR3 runs from the conserved cysteine through the conserved F or W. D genes are given only for firm matches. Size values are once, few and many counts, or a class for expanded clones, and some rows have none.

CDR3 length	V gene	J gene	D gene	clone size	CDR3 protein	CDR3 DNA
16	TRBV7-9	TRBJ2-1	TRBD2	.	CASSLGLAGSYNEQFF	TGTGCCAGCAGCTTAGGCCTAGCGGGTTCTTACAATGAGCAGTTCTTC
12	TRBV18	TRBJ1-1	.	few	CASSPPNTEAFF	TGTGCCAGCTCACCACCGAACACTGAAGCTTTCTTT
15	TRBV7-8	TRBJ2-3	.	.	CASSLAGGYTDTQYF	TGTGCCAGCAGCTTAGCGGGAGGCTACACAGATACGCAGTATTTT
13	TRBV11-2	TRBJ2-3	.	.	CASSSPATDTQYF	TGTGCCAGCAGCTCACCGGCCACAGATACGCAGTATTTT
13	TRBV6-1	TRBJ2-7	TRBD1	.	CASTIGQGGEQYF	TGTGCCAGCACTATAGGACAGGGAGGCGAGCAGTACTTC
14	TRBV10-3	TRBJ2-7	TRBD2	.	CAISDQREPYEQYF	TGTGCCATCAGTGACCAGCGGGAGCCCTACGAGCAGTACTTC
11	TRBV5-1	TRBJ1-3	.	.	CASGSGNTIYF	TGCGCCAGCGGCTCGGGAAACACCATATATTTT
15	TRBV14	TRBJ2-7	TRBD2	.	CASSRLIAGAGEQYF	TGTGCCAGCAGCCGCCTCATAGCGGGAGCGGGGGAGCAGTACTTC
12	TRBV5-1	TRBJ1-2	.	.	CASSWRNYGYTF	TGCGCCAGCAGCTGGAGAAACTATGGCTACACCTTC
15	TRBV25-1	TRBJ2-7	TRBD1	once	CASKTPWTGAYEQYF	TGTGCCAGCAAAACCCCTTGGACAGGCGCCTACGAGCAGTACTTC
15	TRBV5-1	TRBJ2-7	TRBD1	.	CASSLPGQGEGEQYF	TGCGCCAGCAGCTTGCCGGGACAGGGGGAAGGCGAGCAGTACTTC
15	TRBV5-1	TRBJ2-3	.	.	CASSLRGMGTDTQYF	TGCGCCAGCAGCTTGCGGGGTATGGGCACAGATACGCAGTATTTT
14	TRBV2	TRBJ2-3	.	.	CASSRSRGGDTQYF	TGTGCCAGCAGTCGCTCGAGGGGGGGGGATACGCAGTATTTT
20	TRBV15	TRBJ2-7	TRBD2	.	CATSREFAGLAAPGGSEQYF	TGTGCCACCAGCAGAGAGTTTGCTGGACTAGCGGCGCCGGGGGGGAGCGAGCAGTACTTC
18	TRBV4-1	TRBJ2-2	.	few	CASSQVPLLRGNTGELFF	TGCGCCAGCAGCCAAGTCCCCTTGTTGCGGGGGAACACCGGGGAGCTGTTTTTT
16	TRBV30	TRBJ2-5	.	.	CAWSVVTTRHSGTQYF	TGTGCCTGGAGTGTTGTGACGACACGGCATTCGGGGACCCAGTACTTC
13	TRBV5-1	TRBJ1-3	.	few	CASSPTTGNTIYF	TGCGCCAGCAGCCCCACGACAGGAAACACCATATATTTT
14	TRBV4-3	TRBJ1-3	.	few	CASSQDRDGNTIYF	TGCGCCAGCAGCCAAGACAGGGACGGAAACACCATATATTTT
14	TRBV29-1	TRBJ2-3	.	.	CSVEGSLGTDTQYF	TGCAGCGTTGAGGGGAGTCTCGGCACAGATACGCAGTATTTT
16	TRBV11-2	TRBJ2-1	TRBD2	.	CASSLKPGGSNNEQFF	TGTGCCAGCAGCTTAAAACCGGGAGGAAGTAACAATGAGCAGTTCTTC
18	TRBV28	TRBJ2-7	.	.	CASSLYSPYGRSSYEQYF	TGTGCCAGCAGTTTATATAGCCCCTACGGACGGAGCTCCTACGAGCAGTACTTC
14	TRBV6-1	TRBJ2-7	.	.	CASSEVLVAYEQYF	TGTGCCAGCAGTGAAGTTTTAGTCGCCTACGAGCAGTACTTC
13	TRBV27	TRBJ2-3	TRBD1	.	CASRWTGTDTQYF	TGTGCCAGCAGATGGACAGGAACAGATACGCAGTATTTT
12	TRBV14	TRBJ2-3	.	.	CASSQYANTQYF	TGTGCCAGCAGCCAATATGCAAATACGCAGTATTTT
11	TRBV10-3	TRBJ1-1	.	.	CATEGNTEAFF	TGTGCCACCGAGGGGAACACTGAAGCTTTCTTT
14	TRBV7-9	TRBJ2-1	.	.	CASSPSGSYNEQFF	TGTGCCAGCAGCCCCAGTGGCTCCTACAATGAGCAGTTCTTC
13	TRBV2	TRBJ2-1	TRBD2	.	CASQREGRIEQFF	TGTGCCAGCCAGCGGGAGGGCCGGATTGAGCAGTTCTTC
11	TRBV6-6	TRBJ2-7	.	.	CASRVHYEQYF	TGTGCCAGCAGAGTCCACTACGAGCAGTACTTC
14	TRBV19	TRBJ2-7	TRBD2	few	CASATSGRSYEQYF	TGTGCCAGTGCGACTAGCGGGAGGTCCTACGAGCAGTACTTC
13	TRBV6-6	TRBJ2-7	.	.	CASSSRLQTREYF	TGTGCCAGCAGTTCCCGACTGCAGACTAGGGAGTACTTC
16	TRBV6-4	TRBJ2-3	TRBD2	.	CASSASPAGGADTQYF	TGTGCCAGCAGTGCCTCTCCAGCGGGAGGGGCAGATACGCAGTATTTT
13	TRBV19	TRBJ1-1	TRBD1	once	CASSEVGQGKAFF	TGTGCCAGTAGTGAGGTTGGACAGGGGAAAGCTTTCTTT
16	TRBV2	TRBJ1-1	.	.	CASIMRLGGSGTEAFF	TGTGCCAGCATAATGAGGTTGGGGGGGAGCGGCACTGAAGCTTTCTTT
15	TRBV5-4	TRBJ2-7	.	.	CASSSAVQGSYEQYF	TGTGCCAGCAGCTCTGCGGTGCAGGGGTCCTACGAGCAGTACTTC
14	TRBV25-1	TRBJ2-5	TRBD2	.	CASSPRTSKETQYF	TGTGCCAGCAGTCCACGGACTAGCAAAGAGACCCAGTACTTC
15	TRBV11-1	TRBJ2-3	TRBD2	.	CASSLRGGGTDTQYF	TGTGCCAGCAGCTTACGGGGGGGAGGCACAGATACGCAGTATTTT
13	TRBV2	TRBJ1-5	.	.	CASSRYEDQPQHF	TGTGCCAGCAGCCGGTACGAGGATCAGCCCCAGCATTTT
14	TRBV6-1	TRBJ2-6	.	.	CASSGSTVGNVLTF	TGTGCCAGCAGTGGTAGCACTGTTGGGAACGTCCTGACTTTC
16	TRBV5-1	TRBJ2-5	TRBD2	.	CASSSLAGGFIETQYF	TGCGCCAGCAGCTCCCTAGCGGGAGGGTTTATAGAGACCCAGTACTTC
14	TRBV7-2	TRBJ2-7	TRBD2	.	CASRFSGRALEQYF	TGTGCCAGCAGATTTAGCGGGAGGGCCTTGGAGCAGTACTTC
14	TRBV6-1	TRBJ1-5	.	.	CASSEIGVDQPQHF	TGTGCCAGCAGTGAAATAGGGGTGGATCAGCCCCAGCATTTT
17	TRBV5-1	TRBJ2-6	TRBD1	.	CASSPLQGATGANVLTF	TGCGCCAGCAGCCCTCTACAGGGGGCGACCGGGGCCAACGTCCTGACTTTC
14	TRBV6-5	TRBJ1-1	.	.	CASVGASRNTEAFF	TGTGCCAGCGTAGGAGCCTCCCGGAACACTGAAGCTTTCTTT
14	TRBV18	TRBJ1-1	TRBD1	.	CASSLIDRGPEAFF	TGTGCCAGCTCACTAATAGACAGGGGTCCTGAAGCTTTCTTT
14	TRBV7-9	TRBJ2-7	.	.	CASSTLPVSYEQYF	TGTGCCAGCAGCACCCTTCCGGTGTCCTACGAGCAGTACTTC
15	TRBV9	TRBJ2-3	.	.	CASSVVGSFTDTQYF	TGTGCCAGCAGCGTAGTAGGTTCCTTCACAGATACGCAGTATTTT